One and the same sample provided the 28 T cell receptor beta chains below, sequenced in a study of shared clonotypes between healthy human individuals. Here immunoSEQ multiplex PCR was the method, and the copy in TCRdb shows in-frame clones only, minus some. The table shows 2 million to 2.5 million clones, with approximately 90% occurring only once. Sequenced input: naive CD4+ T cells from PBMCs. This sample's subset: CD45RA+ positively selected. Receptors were obtained from a man aged 18 to 29 in good health. Some clones in this sample may be carry-over from other donors' samples.

This clone has just a few counts. This sample also contains other DNA sequences that code for the same CDR3. The rearrangement uses TRBV6-5 and TRBJ1-3, with D possibly TRBD1 on 6 matching bases. The CDR3 totals 13 residues. Germline CDR1 reads MNHEY; CDR2 reads SVGAGI. V dropped 6 bases and J dropped 0 bases, with 6 bases sitting between them. The CDR3: CASRQGSGNTIYF. DNA for the CDR3: TGTGCCAGCAGACAGGGCTCTGGAAACACCATATATTTT.

This chain connects TRBV6-1 to TRBJ2-7; D is unresolved. V was shortened by 1 base and J by 2 bases, with 9 bases between the two germline ends. The CDR3 runs to 14 residues. CDR1 and CDR2 (germline): MNHNS, SASEGT. CDR3 amino acids: CASSEGGPTYEQYF. The CDR3, as DNA: TGTGCCAGCAGTGAAGGTGGTCCCACCTACGAGCAGTACTTC.

The chain is built from TRBV18 and TRBJ2-7, with TRBD2 matching 8 bases. The CDR3 is 13 residues long. The ends lost 4 bases at V and 5 bases at J; junction bases unmatched: 4. The V gene's germline CDR1 is KGHSH and CDR2 LQKENI. CDR3 sequence reads: CASSRPGGNEQYF. The DNA for the CDR3 is TGTGCCAGCTCACGACCGGGAGGGAACGAGCAGTACTTC.

This clone is a singleton in its sample. V and J are TRBV9 and TRBJ2-3, with no clear D. The ends were cut back, 3 bases at V and 1 base at J, with 12 bases in the middle. Germline-derived CDR1 and CDR2 are SGDLS and YYNGEE. This CDR3 has 15 residues. The CDR3 nucleotides are TGTGCCAGCAGCGCCGGGCTAGGCGGCACAGATACGCAGTATTTT. Protein sequence: CASSAGLGGTDTQYF. The entire variable domain, with the rest obtained from reference TRBV9 and TRBJ2-3, is as follows: DSGVTQTPKHLITATGQRVTLRCSPRSGDLSVYWYQQSLDQGLQFLIQYYNGEERAKGNILERFSAQQFPDLHSELNLSSLELGDSALYFCASSAGLGGTDTQYFGPGTRLTVL.

J is TRBJ2-1 and V is TRBV5-1; D gene unclear. Germline V lookup: CDR1 SGHRS, CDR2 YFSETQ. The CDR3 spans 15 residues. V was shortened by 1 base and J by 6 bases, with 14 bases between the two germline ends. CDR3 sequence: CASSLRQDPANEQFF. In DNA, the CDR3 is TGCGCCAGCAGCTTGCGGCAGGACCCTGCCAATGAGCAGTTCTTC. The complete variable domain, with remaining parts taken from reference TRBV5-1 and TRBJ2-1, reads KAGVTQTPRYLIKTRGQQVTLSCSPISGHRSVSWYQQTPGQGLQFLFEYFSETQRNKGNFPGRFSGRQFSNSRSEMNVSTLELGDSALYLCASSLRQDPANEQFFGPGTRLTVL.

The CDR3 sequence is CASSPGRGWNEAFF. The CDR3 DNA is TGTGCCAGCAGTCCGGGCAGGGGGTGGAATGAAGCTTTCTTT. The J gene is TRBJ1-1, the V gene TRBV6-5, with TRBD1 matching over 7 bases. There are 14 residues in the CDR3. Trimming at V came to 5 bases and at J to 7 bases, leaving 10 bases not matched to a gene. Germline lookup yields CDR1 MNHEY and CDR2 SVGAGI.

This clone was counted between two and nine times. V gene TRBV5-5 combines with J gene TRBJ1-2, with D perhaps matching TRBD1 (5 bases). The germline V gene has CDR1 SGHKS and CDR2 YYEKEE (reference sequence). Trimming shortened V by 4 bases and J by 0 bases, and 10 bases separated the two germline ends. The CDR3 runs to 14 residues. The CDR3 bases are TGTGCCAGCAGCGTTCAGGGACCTAACTATGGCTACACCTTC. Protein sequence: CASSVQGPNYGYTF.

This chain links TRBV6-1 with TRBJ2-7; a possible D gene is TRBD1 (6 bases). This CDR3 has 17 amino acids. The germline gives CDR1 MNHNS, CDR2 SASEGT. Trimming shortened V by 2 bases and J by 1 base, and 18 bases separated the two germline ends. In nucleotides, the CDR3 is TGTGCCAGCAGTGAAAAGGTAGGGGGTTGGGCGTCCTACGAGCAGTACTTC. This encodes CASSEKVGGWASYEQYF.

This chain uses TRBV2 with TRBJ2-7; D is tentatively TRBD1 or TRBD2 (5 bases each). V gave up 6 bases and J gave up 3 bases, with 15 bases separating them. In germline, CDR1 is SNHLY, CDR2 FYNNEI. This CDR3 is built from 14 residues. CDR3 bases: TGTGCCAGCAGGGGGACCATTGAGGTCTACGAGCAGTACTTC. Its translation: CASRGTIEVYEQYF.

A single count supports this clone. V usage is TRBV9 and J usage is TRBJ2-5; TRBD2 aligns across 7 bases. Germline values: CDR1 SGDLS, CDR2 YYNGEE. The CDR3 has 16 residues. V dropped 0 bases and J dropped 4; count of bases not matched to a gene: 9. The CDR3 bases are TGTGCCAGCAGCGTAGGCGGCGGGAGTTGGGGAGAGACCCAGTACTTC. Its protein is CASSVGGGSWGETQYF.

A remark on this clone: Different DNA sequences within this sample yield the same CDR3. This chain joins TRBV5-1 and TRBJ1-4; no firm D call. CDR3 length: 15 residues. The germline gives CDR1 SGHRS, CDR2 YFSETQ. Trimming cost V 0 bases and J 3 bases, with 9 bases left between them. The CDR3 nucleotides are TGCGCCAGCAGCTTGGATGTTGGGGCTAATGAAAAACTGTTTTTT. As protein: CASSLDVGANEKLFF.

This clone was recorded only once. This rearrangement joins TRBV7-9 to TRBJ2-1, with 14 bases lining up with TRBD2. There are 16 residues in the CDR3. J lost 8 bases, V lost 5 bases, and 8 bases had no gene match. The germline gives CDR1 SEHNR, CDR2 FQNEAQ (reference sequence). DNA for the CDR3: TGTGCCAGCAGCCCCGGACTAGCGGGAGGTTTGTATGAGCAGTTCTTC. It codes for CASSPGLAGGLYEQFF.

The genes are TRBV7-3 and TRBJ1-1; maybe TRBD1 (6 bases). CDR1 SGHTA and CDR2 FQGTGA come from the germline V gene. Trimming removed 5 bases at V and 3 bases at J, with 16 bases between. The CDR3 is 15 amino acids. CDR3 coding DNA: TGTGCCAGCAGCCCCCACCCAGGGGATCACACTGAAGCTTTCTTT. It translates to CASSPHPGDHTEAFF.

This chain uses TRBV7-9 with TRBJ2-2, with D maybe TRBD1 (6 bases). V was pared by 6 bases and J by 6 bases, with 17 bases between. Germline loops: CDR1 SEHNR, CDR2 FQNEAQ (reference sequence). The CDR3 consists of 15 residues. The CDR3 loop is CASSPWGTTAGELFF. Here the CDR3 DNA reads TGTGCCAGCAGTCCTTGGGGGACAACGGCCGGGGAGCTGTTTTTT.

This sequence joins TRBV10-3 and TRBJ1-2; D perhaps matches TRBD1 (5 bases). Trimming took off 6 bases at V and 1 base at J, with 6 bases between the two ends. There are 12 residues in the CDR3. CDR1 is ENHRY and CDR2 is SYGVKD in the germline V gene. Written as DNA, the CDR3 is TGTGCCATCAGACAGGTTAACTATGGCTACACCTTC. Its translation is CAIRQVNYGYTF.

The J gene is TRBJ2-3, the V gene TRBV11-2; D call uncertain. The V end lost 1 base, the J end lost 6 bases, and 11 bases lay between the germline ends. The CDR3 has 14 amino acids. Per germline, CDR1 SGHAT and CDR2 FQNNGV. The CDR3 sequence is CASSLGAARDTQYF. CDR3 DNA: TGTGCCAGCAGCTTAGGCGCGGCCAGGGATACGCAGTATTTT.

This chain's CDR3 is CASSSGNSYEQYF. DNA of the CDR3: TGTGCCAGCAGTAGCGGAAACTCCTACGAGCAGTACTTC. V is TRBV28 and J is TRBJ2-7; perhaps TRBD2 as D (5 bases). The V gene's germline CDR1 is MDHEN and CDR2 SYDVKM. This CDR3 comprises 13 residues. Between the trimmed V and J ends, which lost 5 bases and 0 bases, there was a span of 8 bases.

The rearrangement links TRBV7-9 to TRBJ2-1; 9 positions match TRBD1. Germline CDR1 is SEHNR and CDR2 is FQNEAQ (reference sequence). Germline trimming cut 5 bases from V and 5 bases from J; bases unmatched to any gene: 10. CDR3 size: 16 residues. The CDR3 loop reads CASSPRQGVEDNEQFF. CDR3 nucleotide sequence: TGTGCCAGCAGCCCCAGACAGGGGGTTGAGGACAATGAGCAGTTCTTC.

Here the CDR3 reads CASSLLLAGGPSTDTQYF. In DNA form, the CDR3 reads TGTGCCAGCAGCCTGCTGCTAGCGGGAGGGCCGAGCACAGATACGCAGTATTTT. The chain couples TRBV11-2 to TRBJ2-3; 12 nucleotides align to TRBD2. The CDR3 covers 18 residues. V was pared by 5 bases and J by 0 bases, with 9 bases of the junction left unmatched. CDR1 and CDR2 from the germline V gene are SGHAT and FQNNGV.

Details on this clone: The sample carries other DNA sequences with the same CDR3. The V gene is TRBV6-1, the J gene TRBJ1-5; no firm D call. V was shortened by 4 bases and J by 5 bases, with 9 bases between the two germline ends. Germline V lookup: CDR1 MNHNS, CDR2 SASEGT. There are 13 residues in the CDR3. The CDR3 DNA is TGTGCCAGCAGTGGCCAAGGAGATCAGCCCCAGCATTTT. This translates into CASSGQGDQPQHF.

The chain is built from TRBV5-8 and TRBJ2-3; D gene unclear. The CDR3 totals 14 residues. Germline V gene lookup returns CDR1 SGHTS and CDR2 YDEGEE. The V end was cut by 0 bases, the J end by 8 bases, with 13 bases between. The CDR3 sequence is CASSLAGRWVTQYF. CDR3 sequence (DNA): TGTGCCAGCAGCTTGGCCGGACGTTGGGTTACGCAGTATTTT.

The chain has TRBV29-1 and TRBJ1-4; no reliable D call. Germline V gene data show CDR1 as SQVTM and CDR2 as ANQGSEA. The CDR3 sequence is 13 residues long. V was cut by 0 bases and J by 5 bases, with 7 bases left in between. Here the CDR3 reads CSVEDLGNEKLFF. As DNA, the CDR3 is TGCAGCGTTGAAGATCTAGGGAATGAAAAACTGTTTTTT.

The rearrangement uses TRBV5-1 and TRBJ2-1, with 10 bases aligning to TRBD2. V dropped 4 bases and J dropped 9; count of bases not matched to a gene: 13. CDR1 and CDR2 from the germline V gene are SGHRS and YFSETQ. The CDR3 consists of 16 residues. The CDR3 bases are TGCGCCAGCAGCGCTAGCGGGAGTGGAGGGTATGTTGAGCAGTTCTTC. It specifies CASSASGSGGYVEQFF.

The chain recombines TRBV7-2 with TRBJ1-2, with TRBD1 matching 8 bases. V lost 5 bases, J lost 3 bases, and 8 bases stayed unmatched. The CDR3 spans 15 residues. Germline V lookup: CDR1 SGHTA, CDR2 FQGNSA. In DNA form, the CDR3 reads TGTGCCAGCAGCGGCCGGACAGGGACTCACTATGGCTACACCTTC. Residues: CASSGRTGTHYGYTF.

V is TRBV6-1 and J is TRBJ2-7; D is perhaps TRBD1 or TRBD2 (5 bases each). The CDR3 is 10 residues long. In germline, CDR1 is MNHNS, CDR2 SASEGT. V was trimmed by 8 bases and J by 3 bases, leaving 5 bases between them. The CDR3 DNA sequence: TGTGCCAGCGGGGGCTACGAGCAGTACTTC. The encoded protein is CASGGYEQYF.

This rearrangement joins TRBV5-4 to TRBJ2-5; D may be TRBD1 (6 bases). Germline loops: CDR1 SGHNT, CDR2 YYREEE (reference sequence). The CDR3 totals 13 residues. The ends were cut back, 0 bases at V and 5 bases at J, with 8 bases in the middle. This chain's CDR3 is CASSLAGAETQYF. CDR3 sequence (DNA): TGTGCCAGCAGCTTGGCAGGGGCGGAGACCCAGTACTTC.

This chain connects TRBV19 to TRBJ2-7, with a weak D call TRBD2 (5 bases). Between the trimmed V and J ends, which lost 5 bases and 1 base, there was a span of 9 bases. The germline V gene encodes CDR1 LNHDA and CDR2 SQIVND (reference sequence). This CDR3 spans 13 amino acids. CDR3 protein: CASSDYTSYEQYF. The CDR3 DNA reads TGTGCCAGTAGTGACTATACGTCCTACGAGCAGTACTTC.

The chain carries TRBV9 and TRBJ1-3; a weak D match, TRBD1 (6 bases). V shed 3 bases and J shed 0 bases, with 16 bases lying between them. The V gene's germline CDR1 is SGDLS and CDR2 YYNGEE. The CDR3 length is 17 residues. DNA of the CDR3: TGTGCCAGCAGCGCCCAGGGGCCGACCTTCTCTGGAAACACCATATATTTT. Encoded protein: CASSAQGPTFSGNTIYF.